What follows are 18 T cell receptor beta chains derived from one specimen sequenced in a study of response to subunit inactivated influenza vaccine. TCRdb reprocessed the RT-PCR reads with MiXCR, giving one entry per CDR3 protein. The sample lists over 400,000 distinct CDR3 sequences, under 15% occurring once. The sequencing used PBMCs from blood, collected 40 to 50 days after vaccination. The receptors originated from a man over 45 who received an inactivated influenza vaccine.

The V call is TRBV7-2, the J call TRBJ2-1, with D perhaps TRBD2 (5 bases). V lost 5 bases, J lost 7 bases, and 12 bases lay in between. CDR3 length: 13 residues. In germline, CDR1 is SGHTA, CDR2 FQGNSA. CDR3 loop: CASSTLLENEQFF. The CDR3 coding sequence is TGTGCCAGCAGCACTCTACTAGAAAATGAGCAGTTCTTC.

There are many counts of this clonotype. V and J are TRBV12-3 or TRBV12-4 and TRBJ1-5; D is uncertain. This CDR3 has 14 residues. The V end was cut by 3 bases, the J end by 0 bases, with 6 bases between. The CDR3 DNA reads as TGTGCCAGCAGTTTCTCGGGTAGCAATCAGCCCCAGCATTTT. Its translation is CASSFSGSNQPQHF.

The table lists this clonotype with many counts. The V gene is TRBV29-1, the J gene TRBJ2-1, with D tentatively TRBD1 or TRBD2 (5 bases each). V lost 0 bases and J 1 base, leaving 16 bases between the germline ends. This CDR3 is 17 amino acids long. Per the germline V gene, CDR1 is SQVTM and CDR2 is ANQGSEA. CDR3 sequence: CSVEDGGMATSYNEQFF. In DNA, the CDR3 is TGCAGCGTTGAAGATGGGGGAATGGCGACATCCTACAATGAGCAGTTCTTC.

CDR3 residues: CASSPGKNYGYTF. CDR3 bases: TGTGCCAGCAGTCCCGGGAAGAACTATGGCTACACCTTC. This chain links TRBV12-3 or TRBV12-4 with TRBJ1-2; no reliable D call. The CDR3 is 13 amino acids. Deletions cut 5 bases from V and 2 bases from J, with 9 bases between.

The V gene is TRBV7-2, the J gene TRBJ1-5; 7 bases line up with TRBD1. Germline values: CDR1 SGHTA, CDR2 FQGNSA. The CDR3 is 12 amino acids. V shed 1 base and J 11 bases; nucleotides not matched to a gene: 2. The CDR3 coding sequence is TGTGCCAGCAGCTTAGTCAGGGGGGCCCAGCATTTT. Residues: CASSLVRGAQHF.

The V call is TRBV12-3 or TRBV12-4, the J call TRBJ2-6, with 9 bases lining up with TRBD2. The junction had 4 bases not matched to a gene; V was cut back by 6 bases and J by 4 bases. The CDR3 loop spans 15 amino acids. CDR3 in DNA: TGTGCCAGCAGCACTGGACTAGCGGGGGCCAACGTCCTGACTTTC. Its protein is CASSTGLAGANVLTF.

This clonotype was seen a few times. The rearrangement joins TRBV9 to TRBJ2-2; TRBD1 agrees at 7 bases. Germline trimming cut 4 bases from V and 3 bases from J; bases unmatched to any gene: 12. Germline CDR1 SGDLS, CDR2 YYNGEE. The CDR3 has 17 amino acids. CDR3 DNA: TGTGCCAGCAGCCCCCGTGGCCAGGGGGTGCACACCGGGGAGCTGTTTTTT. As protein: CASSPRGQGVHTGELFF. The whole variable domain, remainder taken from reference TRBV9 and TRBJ2-2, is DSGVTQTPKHLITATGQRVTLRCSPRSGDLSVYWYQQSLDQGLQFLIQYYNGEERAKGNILERFSAQQFPDLHSELNLSSLELGDSALYFCASSPRGQGVHTGELFFGEGSRLTVL.

This clonotype was counted ten times or more. The rearrangement joins TRBV5-4 to TRBJ1-1, with TRBD1 matching over 7 bases. V trimming: 7 bases; J trimming: 11 bases; junction bases outside the gene matches: 8. Per germline, CDR1 SGHNT and CDR2 YYREEE (reference sequence). CDR3 length: 11 amino acids. CDR3 nucleotides: TGTGCCAGCTCCGGCGGGACAGAGGCTTTCTTT. It encodes CASSGGTEAFF.

The chain couples TRBV12-3 or TRBV12-4 to TRBJ2-1, with D possibly called TRBD1 or TRBD2 (6 bases each). CDR3 length: 12 amino acids. Trimming pared 3 bases from V and 8 bases from J, leaving 8 bases between. The CDR3 sequence: CASSFGGHEQFF. CDR3 sequence (DNA): TGTGCCAGCAGTTTCGGGGGCCATGAGCAGTTCTTC.

This clonotype was seen a handful of times. The chain employs TRBV12-3 or TRBV12-4 and TRBJ1-3; D perhaps matches TRBD1 (5 bases). V dropped 1 base and J dropped 1 base, with 8 bases sitting between them. The CDR3 contains 15 residues. In DNA form, the CDR3 reads TGTGCCAGCAGTTTAGGGGGGACGTCTGGAAACACCATATATTTT. This translates into CASSLGGTSGNTIYF.

This clonotype appeared a few times. The J gene is TRBJ1-1, the V gene TRBV7-9; a possible D gene is TRBD1 (6 bases). Germline V lookup: CDR1 SEHNR, CDR2 FQNEAQ (reference sequence). This CDR3 comprises 15 residues. The ends were cut back, 2 bases at V and 0 bases at J, with 10 bases in the middle. The CDR3 DNA reads as TGTGCCAGCAGCTTATTGGACAGCGTGAACACTGAAGCTTTCTTT. It translates to CASSLLDSVNTEAFF. The full variable domain, in which reference TRBV7-9 and TRBJ1-1 provide the parts outside the CDR3, is DTGVSQNPRHKITKRGQNVTFRCDPISEHNRLYWYRQTLGQGPEFLTYFQNEAQLEKSRLLSDRFSAERPKGSFSTLEIQRTEQGDSAMYLCASSLLDSVNTEAFFGQGTRLTVV.

The chain recombines TRBV7-9 with TRBJ2-7, with D possibly being TRBD1 or TRBD2 (5 bases each). This CDR3 has 16 amino acids. The V and J ends lost 5 bases and 2 bases respectively, with 19 bases between them. Germline V gene sequence: CDR1 SEHNR, CDR2 FQNEAQ (reference sequence). The CDR3 here is CASSVWNRDGAYEQYF. The CDR3 DNA is TGTGCCAGCAGCGTGTGGAACCGGGACGGCGCCTACGAGCAGTACTTC.

This clonotype was detected a few times. The chain is built from TRBV11-1 and TRBJ2-6, with 9 bases aligning to TRBD1. V dropped 6 bases and J dropped 0; count of bases not matched to a gene: 9. CDR1 is SGHAT and CDR2 is FQDESV in the germline V gene (reference sequence). The CDR3 is 18 amino acids. The CDR3 DNA follows: TGTGCCAGCAGTCGCCAGACAGGGGGGTACTCTGGGGCCAACGTCCTGACTTTC. Residues: CASSRQTGGYSGANVLTF. Complete variable domain (other parts from reference TRBV11-1 and TRBJ2-6): EAEVAQSPRYKITEKSQAVAFWCDPISGHATLYWYRQILGQGPELLVQFQDESVVDDSQLPKDRFSAERLKGVDSTLKIQPAELGDSAMYLCASSRQTGGYSGANVLTFGAGSRLTVL.

This clonotype has ten or more counts. The genes are TRBV12-3 or TRBV12-4 and TRBJ2-1; 7 positions match TRBD2. Germline trimming cut 6 bases from V and 3 bases from J; bases unmatched to any gene: 11. The length of the CDR3 is 16 residues. CDR3 sequence: CASSPGGVTYYNEQFF. The CDR3 coding sequence is TGTGCCAGCAGCCCTGGGGGGGTTACCTACTACAATGAGCAGTTCTTC.

The J gene is TRBJ2-1, the V gene TRBV11-2; D call uncertain. Germline values: CDR1 SGHAT, CDR2 FQNNGV. This CDR3 region has 16 residues. The ends were cut back, 0 bases at V and 3 bases at J, with 12 bases in the middle. The CDR3 here is CASSLDLGSFYNEQFF. CDR3 sequence (DNA): TGTGCCAGCAGCTTAGATCTAGGTAGTTTCTACAATGAGCAGTTCTTC.

This clonotype was recorded a few times. V usage is TRBV11-2 and J usage is TRBJ2-7; 10 bases agree with TRBD1. CDR3 length: 15 residues. In germline, CDR1 is SGHAT, CDR2 FQNNGV. J was trimmed by 7 bases and V by 5 bases; bases with no gene match: 11. Here the CDR3 DNA reads TGTGCCAGCAGCGAAGGGACAGGGGCCCACGGGGAGCAGTACTTC. Encoded protein: CASSEGTGAHGEQYF.

This clonotype was recorded many times. J is TRBJ2-3 and V is TRBV7-2, with TRBD1 matching over 11 bases. Germline V gene lookup returns CDR1 SGHTA and CDR2 FQGNSA. J was trimmed by 3 bases and V by 5 bases; bases with no gene match: 22. The CDR3 extends over 21 amino acids. CDR3 sequence reads: CASSPTPGQGDGSYRTDTQYF. The CDR3 DNA is TGTGCCAGCAGCCCGACCCCGGGACAGGGGGATGGTTCGTATAGAACAGATACGCAGTATTTT. Using reference TRBV7-2 and TRBJ2-3 for the parts outside the CDR3, the full variable domain is GAGVSQSPSNKVTEKGKDVELRCDPISGHTALYWYRQSLGQGLEFLIYFQGNSAPDKSGLPSDRFSAERTGGSVSTLTIQRTQQEDSAVYLCASSPTPGQGDGSYRTDTQYFGPGTRLTVL.

This clonotype was seen a handful of times. This chain connects TRBV5-1 to TRBJ2-1, with 10 bases fitting TRBD2. CDR3 length equals 14 residues. The ends lost 3 bases at V and 6 bases at J; junction bases unmatched: 3. Germline V CDR1 and CDR2: SGHRS, YFSETQ. The CDR3: CASSSSSGSNEQFF. In DNA, the CDR3 is TGCGCCAGCAGCTCTTCTAGCGGGAGCAATGAGCAGTTCTTC.